These T cell receptor beta chains were read from a single sample in a study of T-cell reconstitution after alpha-beta-depleted transplantation in children. TCRdb reanalysed the PCR reads using MiXCR and keeps one entry per CDR3 protein. The repertoire holds about 420,000 distinct CDR3 sequences, with roughly 15% as singletons. The sequencing here drew on PBMCs, mostly from graft donor cells, taken 360 days after TCRalphabeta/CD19-depleted stem cell transplant. The receptors originated from a boy in the first two years of life who had a stem cell transplant for Wiskott-Aldrich syndrome, so the T cells may come from the graft donor. Both conserved end residues are part of each CDR3. Clone size is shown for a subset of rows, as once, few, many or a class of expanded clone.

size,V,J,CDR3
NA,TRBV6-1,TRBJ1-2,CASSQRGRGYGYTF
NA,TRBV7-9,TRBJ2-3,CASSFLVTDTQYF
many,TRBV20-1,TRBJ2-7,CSASRLAGGSPYEQYF
NA,TRBV7-9,TRBJ2-7,CASSLSSDEQYF
few,TRBV29-1,TRBJ2-1,CSVTGLAFPHDYNEQFF
few,TRBV29-1,TRBJ2-5,CSVRHVQETQYF
NA,TRBV5-1,TRBJ1-6,CASSLDSSLNSPLHF
many,TRBV29-1,TRBJ1-1,CSVQTGVGTEAFF
NA,TRBV4-1,TRBJ2-1,CASSQDPAKDEQFF
NA,TRBV4-1,TRBJ2-7,CASSLSGQITYEQYF
NA,TRBV12-5,TRBJ2-2,CASQEGARTGELFF
NA,TRBV5-1,TRBJ2-3,CASSSRQGDTDTQYF
NA,TRBV18,TRBJ2-6,CASSPSFSGANVLTF
NA,TRBV20-1,TRBJ2-1,CSASRSAGGRGEQFF
few,TRBV5-1,TRBJ2-7,CASSLPGQGPLLREQYF
few,TRBV10-3,TRBJ2-7,CAISEAMREYEQYF
many,TRBV11-2,TRBJ2-1,CASTSTFIEQFF
few,TRBV27,TRBJ2-3,CASSPYITDTQYF
few,TRBV7-2,TRBJ2-1,CASSLVRRNEQFF
NA,TRBV24-1,TRBJ2-1,CATSGLTGRAVDEQFF
few,TRBV4-3,TRBJ2-1,CASSHQGRVEQFF
NA,TRBV13,TRBJ2-1,CASSSQANEQFF
NA,TRBV12-3/TRBV12-4,TRBJ2-3,CTSSLALMGARTDTQYF
NA,TRBV5-1,TRBJ2-6,CASSLGGQISGANVLTF
few,TRBV10-3,TRBJ2-3,CAISSRSPRSTDTQYF
NA,TRBV6-5,TRBJ2-7,CASSYSSGLGTYEQYF
NA,TRBV5-1,TRBJ2-7,CASSEGTSYEQYF
NA,TRBV4-1,TRBJ2-7,CASSQGGVGYEQYF